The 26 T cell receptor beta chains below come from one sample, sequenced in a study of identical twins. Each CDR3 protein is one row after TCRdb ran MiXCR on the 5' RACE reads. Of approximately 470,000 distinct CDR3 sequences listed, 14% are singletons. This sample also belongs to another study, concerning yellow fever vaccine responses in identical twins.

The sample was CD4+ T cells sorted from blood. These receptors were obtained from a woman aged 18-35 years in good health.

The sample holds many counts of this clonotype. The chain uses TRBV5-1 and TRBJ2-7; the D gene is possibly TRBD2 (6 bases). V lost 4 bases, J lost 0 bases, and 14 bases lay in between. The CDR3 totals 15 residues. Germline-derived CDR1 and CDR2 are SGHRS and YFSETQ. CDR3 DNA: TGCGCCAGCAGCCTCGGTTCTAGCGCCTCCTACGAGCAGTACTTC. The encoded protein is CASSLGSSASYEQYF.

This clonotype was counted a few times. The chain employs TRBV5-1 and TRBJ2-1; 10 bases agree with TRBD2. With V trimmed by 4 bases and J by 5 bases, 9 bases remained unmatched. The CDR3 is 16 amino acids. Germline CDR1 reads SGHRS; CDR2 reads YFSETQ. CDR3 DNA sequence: TGCGCCAGCAGCCAGGAGCGGGGGGGTTCCCACAATGAGCAGTTCTTC. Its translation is CASSQERGGSHNEQFF. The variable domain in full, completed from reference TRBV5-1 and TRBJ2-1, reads KAGVTQTPRYLIKTRGQQVTLSCSPISGHRSVSWYQQTPGQGLQFLFEYFSETQRNKGNFPGRFSGRQFSNSRSEMNVSTLELGDSALYLCASSQERGGSHNEQFFGPGTRLTVL.

The chain's CDR3 is CASSPARTGGYNEQFF. The DNA of the CDR3 is TGTGCCAGCAGCCCAGCCCGGACAGGGGGGTACAATGAGCAGTTCTTC. The chain links TRBV5-6 to TRBJ2-1; 10 bases are a match to TRBD1. V shed 4 bases, J shed 4 bases, and the junction held 8 bases outside the gene matches. The CDR3 length is 16 residues. CDR1 SGHDT and CDR2 YYEEEE come from the germline V gene. Variable domain in full (rest from reference TRBV5-6 and TRBJ2-1): DAGVTQSPTHLIKTRGQQVTLRCSPKSGHDTVSWYQQALGQGPQFIFQYYEEEERQRGNFPDRFSGHQFPNYSSELNVNALLLGDSALYLCASSPARTGGYNEQFFGPGTRLTVL.

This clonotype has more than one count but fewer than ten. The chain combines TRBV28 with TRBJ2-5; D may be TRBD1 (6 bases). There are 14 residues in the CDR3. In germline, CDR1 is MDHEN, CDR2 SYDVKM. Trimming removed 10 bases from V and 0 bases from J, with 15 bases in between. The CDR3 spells CANLGQPYQETQYF. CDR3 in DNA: TGTGCCAACCTAGGACAGCCGTACCAAGAGACCCAGTACTTC.

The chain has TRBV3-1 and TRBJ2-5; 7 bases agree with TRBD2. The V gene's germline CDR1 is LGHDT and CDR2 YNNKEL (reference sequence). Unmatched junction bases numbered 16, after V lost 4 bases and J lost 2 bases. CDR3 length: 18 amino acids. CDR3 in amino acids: CASSRKYPLTSSQETQYF. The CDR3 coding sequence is TGTGCCAGCAGCCGAAAGTACCCCCTGACTAGCAGTCAAGAGACCCAGTACTTC.

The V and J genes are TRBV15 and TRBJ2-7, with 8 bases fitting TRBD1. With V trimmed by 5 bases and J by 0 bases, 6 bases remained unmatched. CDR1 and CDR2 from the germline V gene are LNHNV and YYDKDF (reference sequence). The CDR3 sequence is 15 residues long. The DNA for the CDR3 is TGTGCCACCAGCCATTCCGGGACAGGCTCCTACGAGCAGTACTTC. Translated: CATSHSGTGSYEQYF.

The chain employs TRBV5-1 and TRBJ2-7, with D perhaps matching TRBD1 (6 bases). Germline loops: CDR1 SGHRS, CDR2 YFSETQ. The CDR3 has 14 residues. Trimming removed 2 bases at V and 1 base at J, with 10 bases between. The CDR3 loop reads CASSFQTGSYEQYF. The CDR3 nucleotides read TGCGCCAGCAGCTTCCAGACAGGTTCCTACGAGCAGTACTTC.

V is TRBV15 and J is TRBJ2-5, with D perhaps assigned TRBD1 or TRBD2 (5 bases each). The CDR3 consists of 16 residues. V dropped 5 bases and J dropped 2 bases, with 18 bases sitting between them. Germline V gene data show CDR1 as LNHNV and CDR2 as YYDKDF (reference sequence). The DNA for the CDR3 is TGTGCCACCAGCGAAGGACTCAAGTGGGGGCAAGAGACCCAGTACTTC. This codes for CATSEGLKWGQETQYF.

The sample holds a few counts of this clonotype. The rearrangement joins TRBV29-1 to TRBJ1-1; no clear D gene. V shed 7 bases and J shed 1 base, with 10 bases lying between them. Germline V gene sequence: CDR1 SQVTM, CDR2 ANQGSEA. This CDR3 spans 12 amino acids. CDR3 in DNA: TGCAGCGGTCTACAAACGAACACTGAAGCTTTCTTT. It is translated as CSGLQTNTEAFF.

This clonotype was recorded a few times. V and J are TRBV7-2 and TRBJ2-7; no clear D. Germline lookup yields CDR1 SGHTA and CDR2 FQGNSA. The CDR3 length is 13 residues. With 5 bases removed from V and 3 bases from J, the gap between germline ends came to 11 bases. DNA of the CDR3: TGTGCCAGCAGCCTACCCCAGCACTACGAGCAGTACTTC. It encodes CASSLPQHYEQYF. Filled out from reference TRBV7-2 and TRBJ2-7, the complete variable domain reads GAGVSQSPSNKVTEKGKDVELRCDPISGHTALYWYRQSLGQGLEFLIYFQGNSAPDKSGLPSDRFSAERTGGSVSTLTIQRTQQEDSAVYLCASSLPQHYEQYFGPGTRLTVT.

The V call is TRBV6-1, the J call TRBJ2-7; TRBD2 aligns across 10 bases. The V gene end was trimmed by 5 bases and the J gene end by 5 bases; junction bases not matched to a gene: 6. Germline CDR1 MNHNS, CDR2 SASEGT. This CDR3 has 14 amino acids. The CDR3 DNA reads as TGTGCCAGCAGTCCCCTAGCGGGAGACAACGAGCAGTACTTC. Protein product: CASSPLAGDNEQYF.

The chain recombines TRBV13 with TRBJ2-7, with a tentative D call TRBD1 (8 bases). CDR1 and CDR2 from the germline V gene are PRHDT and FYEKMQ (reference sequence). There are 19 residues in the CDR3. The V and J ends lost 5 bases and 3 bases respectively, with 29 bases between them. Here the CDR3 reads CASSPNGGNPGGGYYEQYF. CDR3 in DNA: TGTGCCAGCAGCCCAAACGGGGGGAATCCAGGGGGCGGTTACTACGAGCAGTACTTC.

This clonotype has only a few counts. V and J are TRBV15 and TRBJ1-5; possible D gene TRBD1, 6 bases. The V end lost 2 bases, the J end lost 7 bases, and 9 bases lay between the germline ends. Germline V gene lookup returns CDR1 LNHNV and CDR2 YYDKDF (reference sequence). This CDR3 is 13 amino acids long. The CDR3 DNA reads TGTGCCACCAGCAGACCGGACAGCCAGCCCCAGCATTTT. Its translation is CATSRPDSQPQHF.

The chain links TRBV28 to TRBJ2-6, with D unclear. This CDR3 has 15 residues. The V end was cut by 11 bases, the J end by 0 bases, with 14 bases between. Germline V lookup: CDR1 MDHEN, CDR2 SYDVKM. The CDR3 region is CAVRLTRSGANVLTF. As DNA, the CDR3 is TGTGCCGTCAGACTCACGCGCTCTGGGGCCAACGTCCTGACTTTC.

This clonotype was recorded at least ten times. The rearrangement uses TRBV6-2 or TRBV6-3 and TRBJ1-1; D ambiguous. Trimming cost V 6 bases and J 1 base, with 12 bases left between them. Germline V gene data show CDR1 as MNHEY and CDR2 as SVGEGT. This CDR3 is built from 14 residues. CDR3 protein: CASSPGSENTEAFF. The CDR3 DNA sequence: TGTGCCAGCAGCCCAGGATCCGAGAACACTGAAGCTTTCTTT.

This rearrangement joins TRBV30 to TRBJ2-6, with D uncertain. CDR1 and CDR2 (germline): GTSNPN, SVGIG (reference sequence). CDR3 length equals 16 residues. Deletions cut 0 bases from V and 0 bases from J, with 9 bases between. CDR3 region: CAWSVPGSSGANVLTF. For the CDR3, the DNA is TGTGCCTGGAGTGTACCGGGTAGCTCTGGGGCCAACGTCCTGACTTTC.

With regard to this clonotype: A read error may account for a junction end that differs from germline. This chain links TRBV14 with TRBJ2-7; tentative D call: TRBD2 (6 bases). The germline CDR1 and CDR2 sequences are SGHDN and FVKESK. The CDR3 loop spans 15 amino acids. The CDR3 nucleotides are TGTGCCAGCAGCAAACTCGGGACTCTCTCCCACGAGCAGTACTTC. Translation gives CASSKLGTLSHEQYF.

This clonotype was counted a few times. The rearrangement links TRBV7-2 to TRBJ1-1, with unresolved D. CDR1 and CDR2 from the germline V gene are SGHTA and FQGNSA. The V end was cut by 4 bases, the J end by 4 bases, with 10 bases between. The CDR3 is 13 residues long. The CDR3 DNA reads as TGTGCCAGCAGCTCTTTCAAGGGCACTGAAGCTTTCTTT. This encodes CASSSFKGTEAFF. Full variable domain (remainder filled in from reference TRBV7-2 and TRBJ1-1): GAGVSQSPSNKVTEKGKDVELRCDPISGHTALYWYRQSLGQGLEFLIYFQGNSAPDKSGLPSDRFSAERTGGSVSTLTIQRTQQEDSAVYLCASSSFKGTEAFFGQGTRLTVV.

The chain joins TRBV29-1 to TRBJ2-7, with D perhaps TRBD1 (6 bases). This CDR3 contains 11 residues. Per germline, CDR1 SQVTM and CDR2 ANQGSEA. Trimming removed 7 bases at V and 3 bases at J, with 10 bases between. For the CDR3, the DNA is TGCAGCGCCCTCAGGGGCTACGAGCAGTACTTC. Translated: CSALRGYEQYF.

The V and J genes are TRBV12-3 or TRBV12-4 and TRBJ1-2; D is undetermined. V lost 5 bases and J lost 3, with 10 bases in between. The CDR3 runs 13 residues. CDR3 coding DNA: TGTGCCAGCAGTCAACGGAGTGACTATGGCTACACCTTC. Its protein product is CASSQRSDYGYTF.

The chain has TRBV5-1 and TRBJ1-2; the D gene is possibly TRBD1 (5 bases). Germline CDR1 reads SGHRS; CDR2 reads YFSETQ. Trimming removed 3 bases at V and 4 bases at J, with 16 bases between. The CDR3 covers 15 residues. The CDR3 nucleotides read TGCGCCAGCAGCTACACACAGGAATTGGGCTATGGCTACACCTTC. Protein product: CASSYTQELGYGYTF.

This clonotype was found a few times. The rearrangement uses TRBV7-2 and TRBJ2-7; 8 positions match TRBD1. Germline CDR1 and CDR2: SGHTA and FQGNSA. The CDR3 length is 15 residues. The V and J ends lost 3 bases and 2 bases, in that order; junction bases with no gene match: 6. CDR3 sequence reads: CASSFRTGTTYEQYF. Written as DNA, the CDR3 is TGTGCCAGCAGCTTCAGGACAGGGACGACCTACGAGCAGTACTTC. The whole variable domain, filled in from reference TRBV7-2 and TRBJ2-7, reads GAGVSQSPSNKVTEKGKDVELRCDPISGHTALYWYRQSLGQGLEFLIYFQGNSAPDKSGLPSDRFSAERTGGSVSTLTIQRTQQEDSAVYLCASSFRTGTTYEQYFGPGTRLTVT.

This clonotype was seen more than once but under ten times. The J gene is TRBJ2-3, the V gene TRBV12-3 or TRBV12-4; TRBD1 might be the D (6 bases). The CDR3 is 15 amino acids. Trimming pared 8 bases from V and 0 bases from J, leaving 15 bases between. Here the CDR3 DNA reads TGTGCCAGCTGCCTGGGGGACACCAGCACAGATACGCAGTATTTT. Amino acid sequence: CASCLGDTSTDTQYF.

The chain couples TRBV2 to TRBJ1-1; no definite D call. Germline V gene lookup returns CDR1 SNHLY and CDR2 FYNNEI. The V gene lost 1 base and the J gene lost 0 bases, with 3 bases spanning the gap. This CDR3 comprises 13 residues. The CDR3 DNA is TGTGCCAGCAGTGAAGAGTTGAACACTGAAGCTTTCTTT. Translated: CASSEELNTEAFF.

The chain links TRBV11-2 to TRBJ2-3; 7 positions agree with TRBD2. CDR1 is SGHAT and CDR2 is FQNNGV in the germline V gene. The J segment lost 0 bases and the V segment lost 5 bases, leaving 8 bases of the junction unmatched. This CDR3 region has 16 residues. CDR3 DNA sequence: TGTGCCAGCAGCAGAAGAAGTAGCGGGAGCACAGATACGCAGTATTTT. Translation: CASSRRSSGSTDTQYF.

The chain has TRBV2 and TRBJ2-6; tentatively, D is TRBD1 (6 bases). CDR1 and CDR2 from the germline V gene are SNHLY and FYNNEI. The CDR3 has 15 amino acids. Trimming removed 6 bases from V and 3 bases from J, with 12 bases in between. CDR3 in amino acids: CASRTGSGGANVLTF. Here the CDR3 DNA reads TGTGCCAGCAGGACAGGCTCGGGTGGGGCCAACGTCCTGACTTTC.